A single sample gave rise to the 29 T cell receptor beta chains below, sequenced in a study of Ad26.COV2.S vaccination and SARS-CoV-2 variants. Some clones are missing from TCRdb's copy, which holds only in-frame ones; the method was immunoSEQ multiplex PCR. The sample consists of more than 150,000 clones, approximately 90% of them appearing once. The source material was peripheral blood, sampled after recovery from COVID-19. Receptors originate from a human donor who had recovered from COVID-19.

This chain joins TRBV6-5 and TRBJ2-7, with 7 bases aligning to TRBD2. The CDR3 totals 14 residues. V lost 8 bases to trimming and J lost 5 bases; unmatched junction nucleotides: 12. Germline CDR1 reads MNHEY; CDR2 reads SVGAGI. The CDR3 sequence is CASGWGEGPHEQYF. The CDR3 DNA is TGTGCCAGCGGATGGGGGGAGGGCCCCCACGAGCAGTACTTC.

The V call is TRBV3-1 (or the pseudogene TRBV3-2), the J call TRBJ2-7; 7 bases are shared with TRBD2. Germline lookup yields CDR1 LGHDT and CDR2 YNNKEL (reference sequence). The CDR3 has 15 amino acids. V was clipped by 1 base and J by 1 base; unmatched bases: 4. The CDR3 DNA follows: TGTGCCAGCAGCCAAGGACCGGGGGGTTCCTACGAGCAGTACTTC. Protein sequence: CASSQGPGGSYEQYF.

The chain couples TRBV9 to TRBJ1-1; 7 bases map to TRBD1. V shed 4 bases, J shed 8 bases, and the junction held 11 bases outside the gene matches. This CDR3 contains 14 residues. The germline CDR1 and CDR2 sequences are SGDLS and YYNGEE. In DNA, the CDR3 is TGTGCCAGCAGCCCTCGACAGGGTCTCATGGAAGCTTTCTTT. This encodes CASSPRQGLMEAFF.

The V call is TRBV6-4, the J call TRBJ1-6; D may be TRBD1 (5 bases). With 9 bases removed from V and 1 base from J, the gap between germline ends came to 16 bases. The CDR3 is 16 residues long. Germline V gives CDR1 MRHNA, CDR2 SNTAGT. Here the CDR3 DNA reads TGTGCCAGGGGGAGAGACAGTTTATCCTATAATTCACCCCTCCACTTT. Its protein is CARGRDSLSYNSPLHF.

As regards this clone: One end of the junction does not line up with germline, which may come from a read error. This chain joins TRBV19 and TRBJ1-1; TRBD1 matches at 7 bases. CDR1 and CDR2 (germline): LNHDA, SQIVND (reference sequence). This CDR3 has 13 residues. CDR3 sequence reads: CASRRGQNSEAFF. In nucleotides, the CDR3 is TGTGCCAGTAGGCGGGGACAGAACTCTGAAGCTTTCTTT.

J is TRBJ1-4 and V is TRBV5-4, with 9 bases matching TRBD1. This CDR3 region has 15 residues. The ends lost 3 bases at V and 4 bases at J; junction bases unmatched: 4. Germline V CDR1 and CDR2: SGHNT, YYREEE (reference sequence). This CDR3 is CASSSDRGNNEKLFF. The CDR3 bases are TGTGCCAGCAGCTCGGACAGGGGAAATAATGAAAAACTGTTTTTT.

The rearrangement links TRBV5-1 to TRBJ1-1; no clear D. Germline CDR1 reads SGHRS; CDR2 reads YFSETQ. The CDR3 sequence is 12 residues long. V lost 4 bases and J lost 8, with 12 bases in between. For the CDR3, the DNA is TGCGCCAGCAGCCTGGGGTCGGTGGAAGCTTTCTTT. Its translation: CASSLGSVEAFF.

The rearrangement joins TRBV5-1 to TRBJ2-3; D might be TRBD1 (6 bases). CDR1 SGHRS and CDR2 YFSETQ come from the germline V gene. Trimming shortened V by 3 bases and J by 6 bases, and 20 bases separated the two germline ends. This CDR3 has 16 amino acids. The CDR3 is CASSSPTGAKGDTQYF. The CDR3 DNA sequence: TGCGCCAGCAGCTCTCCGACAGGAGCCAAGGGGGATACGCAGTATTTT.

This chain connects TRBV5-6 to TRBJ2-1; 10 nucleotides agree with TRBD2. CDR1 is SGHDT and CDR2 is YYEEEE in the germline V gene. The junction had 4 bases not matched to a gene; V was cut back by 4 bases and J by 6 bases. The CDR3 is 14 residues long. DNA for the CDR3: TGTGCCAGCAGCCCCGGGACTAGCGCCAATGAGCAGTTCTTC. This encodes CASSPGTSANEQFF.

The gene calls are TRBV5-1 and TRBJ1-3, with D tentatively TRBD1 (6 bases). CDR1 is SGHRS and CDR2 is YFSETQ in the germline V gene. Between the trimmed V and J ends, which lost 4 bases and 0 bases, there was a span of 17 bases. The CDR3 sequence is 17 residues long. The CDR3 loop is CASSGGGRTSSGNTIYF. CDR3 sequence (DNA): TGCGCCAGCAGCGGAGGGGGAAGAACCTCCTCTGGAAACACCATATATTTT. The whole variable domain, filled in from reference TRBV5-1 and TRBJ1-3, reads KAGVTQTPRYLIKTRGQQVTLSCSPISGHRSVSWYQQTPGQGLQFLFEYFSETQRNKGNFPGRFSGRQFSNSRSEMNVSTLELGDSALYLCASSGGGRTSSGNTIYFGEGSWLTVV.

V usage is TRBV6-5 and J usage is TRBJ2-7; 7 nucleotides align to TRBD1. Trimming removed 7 bases from V and 5 bases from J; junction bases left unmatched: 11. Germline V gives CDR1 MNHEY, CDR2 SVGAGI. The CDR3 runs to 14 residues. The DNA of the CDR3 is TGTGCCAGCACTCTAGACAGGGATTCCAACGAGCAGTACTTC. Protein: CASTLDRDSNEQYF.

The chain combines TRBV21-1 with TRBJ1-1; TRBD1 reflects the table's D call only, with no check against the DNA. TRBV21-1 is assigned pseudogene status. The CDR3 is made up of 16 amino acids. CDR3 sequence reads: CASSPRRDSVATEAFF. In nucleotides, the CDR3 is TGTGCCAGCAGCCCACGCCGGGACAGTGTCGCCACTGAAGCTTTCTTT.

The V call is TRBV10-3, the J call TRBJ2-5; D uncertain. Trimming removed 3 bases from V and 1 base from J, with 0 bases in between. The length of the CDR3 is 11 residues. CDR1 ENHRY and CDR2 SYGVKD come from the germline V gene. The CDR3 DNA is TGTGCCATCAGTGACCAAGAGACCCAGTACTTC. It codes for CAISDQETQYF.

The V gene is TRBV7-2, the J gene TRBJ1-1; TRBD1 agrees at 9 bases. Germline trimming cut 5 bases from V and 12 bases from J; bases unmatched to any gene: 10. The CDR3 has 13 residues. The V gene's germline CDR1 is SGHTA and CDR2 FQGNSA. CDR3 coding DNA: TGTGCCAGCAGCCCACAGGGGGCGGGTAGCTCTTTCTTT. Translation: CASSPQGAGSSFF.

V and J are TRBV29-1 and TRBJ2-7; weak D call: TRBD1 (5 bases). This CDR3 has 14 residues. CDR1 is SQVTM, CDR2 ANQGSEA, per germline. V lost 0 bases to trimming and J lost 0 bases, with 9 bases between them. CDR3 sequence (DNA): TGCAGCGTTGAAGACCACGACAGCTCCTACGAGCAGTACTTC. Its protein is CSVEDHDSSYEQYF.

The rearrangement uses TRBV6-1 and TRBJ2-3; the match to TRBD1 covers 10 bases. The CDR3 runs to 14 residues. The V and J ends lost 0 bases and 8 bases, in that order; junction bases with no gene match: 2. Per the germline V gene, CDR1 is MNHNS and CDR2 is SASEGT. Here the CDR3 DNA reads TGTGCCAGCAGTGAAGCGGGGACAGGGGTTACGCAGTATTTT. Residues: CASSEAGTGVTQYF.

The J gene is TRBJ2-1, the V gene TRBV5-1; weak D call: TRBD1 (6 bases). The CDR3 totals 15 residues. Trimming shortened V by 0 bases and J by 5 bases, and 12 bases separated the two germline ends. CDR1 SGHRS and CDR2 YFSETQ come from the germline V gene. CDR3 DNA sequence: TGCGCCAGCAGCTTGGACAGGGCCTTTAACAATGAGCAGTTCTTC. Translated, it gives CASSLDRAFNNEQFF.

The chain joins TRBV6-5 to TRBJ2-5, with 7 bases matching TRBD1. Unmatched junction bases numbered 9, after V lost 7 bases and J lost 4 bases. Germline CDR1 is MNHEY and CDR2 is SVGAGI. The CDR3 has 14 residues. The DNA for the CDR3 is TGTGCCAGCAACCAACAGGGGCAAAGAGAGACCCAGTACTTC. As protein: CASNQQGQRETQYF.

The genes are TRBV7-2 and TRBJ1-1; D is perhaps TRBD1 (5 bases). This CDR3 has 16 residues. V was shortened by 5 bases and J by 7 bases, with 23 bases between the two germline ends. Germline-derived CDR1 and CDR2 are SGHTA and FQGNSA. CDR3 loop: CASSPDRDPGWNEAFF. The CDR3 region has the DNA TGTGCCAGCAGCCCTGACCGGGACCCCGGTTGGAATGAAGCTTTCTTT.

V usage is TRBV3-1 (or the pseudogene TRBV3-2) and J usage is TRBJ2-5; D is possibly TRBD1 (5 bases). There are 14 residues in the CDR3. V lost 1 base, J lost 1 base, and 7 bases lay in between. Germline CDR1 and CDR2: LGHDT and YNNKEL (reference sequence). The CDR3 loop is CASSQAGPQETQYF. The CDR3 DNA sequence: TGTGCCAGCAGCCAAGCAGGGCCCCAAGAGACCCAGTACTTC.

The chain recombines TRBV5-4 with TRBJ2-3, with D tentatively TRBD2 (5 bases). Germline loops: CDR1 SGHNT, CDR2 YYREEE (reference sequence). The CDR3 is 16 amino acids. V was trimmed by 0 bases and J by 1 base, leaving 12 bases between them. The CDR3 loop reads CASSLGGSVGTDTQYF. The DNA for the CDR3 is TGTGCCAGCAGCTTGGGAGGGTCAGTTGGCACAGATACGCAGTATTTT.

The CDR3 sequence: CASSLGGRRGYTF. In DNA form, the CDR3 reads TGTGCCAGCAGCTTAGGAGGGCGAAGGGGCTACACCTTC. This chain connects TRBV7-6 to TRBJ1-2; no reliable D call. This CDR3 is 13 amino acids long. Germline V lookup: CDR1 SGHVS, CDR2 FNYEAQ. V lost 1 base and J 8 bases, leaving 11 bases between the germline ends.

The rearrangement uses TRBV7-8 and TRBJ2-1, with 7 positions matching TRBD1. V lost 6 bases and J lost 5; bases outside the gene matches: 10. Per the germline V gene, CDR1 is SGHVS and CDR2 is FQNEAQ. CDR3 length equals 15 residues. DNA for the CDR3: TGTGCCAGCAGTGCCAGGACAGGTGGGCACAATGAGCAGTTCTTC. It specifies CASSARTGGHNEQFF.

The gene calls are TRBV5-1 and TRBJ2-3, with TRBD2 matching over 7 bases. The CDR3 runs to 15 residues. With V trimmed by 0 bases and J by 4 bases, 5 bases remained unmatched. Germline V gene lookup returns CDR1 SGHRS and CDR2 YFSETQ. CDR3 in DNA: TGCGCCAGCAGCTTGGGCGGGAGCAGGGCAGATACGCAGTATTTT. It encodes CASSLGGSRADTQYF.

The genes are TRBV5-6 and TRBJ2-1; D is undetermined. CDR1 is SGHDT, CDR2 YYEEEE, per germline. This CDR3 region has 13 residues. V was clipped by 5 bases and J by 7 bases, with 13 bases between them. The DNA for the CDR3 is TGTGCCAGCAGTTGGATAGATGGAAATGAGCAGTTCTTC. It encodes CASSWIDGNEQFF.

V is TRBV5-8 and J is TRBJ1-2; D not certain. Germline assignment: CDR1 SGHTS and CDR2 YDEGEE. This CDR3 region has 13 residues. Trimming removed 0 bases at V and 8 bases at J, with 11 bases between. The CDR3 spells CASSLGSRKGYTF. The DNA of the CDR3 is TGTGCCAGCAGCTTGGGGTCCCGAAAGGGCTACACCTTC.

This chain connects TRBV9 to TRBJ1-1; no clear D. The germline gives CDR1 SGDLS, CDR2 YYNGEE. This CDR3 has 14 amino acids. Trimming took 0 bases from V and 4 from J, leaving 10 bases between them. The CDR3 coding sequence is TGTGCCAGCAGCGTAGCAGGAGACGTCACTGAAGCTTTCTTT. As protein: CASSVAGDVTEAFF.

V and J are TRBV18 and TRBJ2-7; 8 bases align to TRBD1. This CDR3 spans 17 amino acids. J was trimmed by 3 bases and V by 0 bases; bases with no gene match: 10. The germline CDR1 and CDR2 sequences are KGHSH and LQKENI. The CDR3 nucleotides read TGTGCCAGCTCACCACCGCTCCGGGACAGGAGTTTCTACGAGCAGTACTTC. It codes for CASSPPLRDRSFYEQYF.

CDR3 nucleotide sequence: TGTGCCAGCAGCTCAACCCCGGGGGGATCCTCCTATGGCTACACCTTC. Its translation is CASSSTPGGSSYGYTF. The chain recombines TRBV7-9 with TRBJ1-2, with D tentatively TRBD1 (5 bases). CDR1 and CDR2 (germline): SEHNR, FQNEAQ (reference sequence). This CDR3 spans 16 amino acids. Deletions cut 4 bases from V and 4 bases from J, with 19 bases between.